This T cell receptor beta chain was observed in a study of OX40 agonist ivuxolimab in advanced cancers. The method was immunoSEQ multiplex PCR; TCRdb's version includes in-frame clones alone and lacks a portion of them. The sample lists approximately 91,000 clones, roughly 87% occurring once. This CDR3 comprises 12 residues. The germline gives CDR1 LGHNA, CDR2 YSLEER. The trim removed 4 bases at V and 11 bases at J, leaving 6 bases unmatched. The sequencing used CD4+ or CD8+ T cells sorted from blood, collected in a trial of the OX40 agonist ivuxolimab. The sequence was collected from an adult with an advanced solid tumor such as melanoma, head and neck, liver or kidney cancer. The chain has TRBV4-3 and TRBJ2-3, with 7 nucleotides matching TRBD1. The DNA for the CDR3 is TGCGCCAGCAGCCGACACAGGGGAGAGCAGTATTTT. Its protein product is CASSRHRGEQYF.